The rows below give T cell receptor beta chains drawn from one sample of a study of OX40 agonist ivuxolimab in advanced cancers. Clones were read by immunoSEQ multiplex PCR, and TCRdb kept only the in-frame ones, dropping some. Among about 19,000 clones listed, around 79% were seen once. Sequenced here: CD4+ or CD8+ T cells sorted from blood, sampled in a trial of the OX40 agonist ivuxolimab. The receptors were sampled from an adult with an advanced solid tumor such as melanoma, head and neck, liver or kidney cancer. The conserved cysteine and the conserved F or W are not part of the CDR3 here. Each record gives: V gene, D gene, J gene, CDR3 protein. The D gene is left open where the match is weak.

TRBV7-2,NA,TRBJ1-2,ASSLDLGAVYGYT
TRBV9,NA,TRBJ2-3,ASSVGGGGTDTQY
TRBV27,NA,TRBJ2-1,ASSSGGEQF
TRBV4-2,NA,TRBJ2-7,ASSQERDTVEQY
TRBV5-4,NA,TRBJ2-4,ASRSGMENIQY
TRBV21-1,NA,TRBJ2-7,ASSRIDYEQY
TRBV11-2,NA,TRBJ1-1,ASSLVQGNTEAF
TRBV7-9,TRBD1,TRBJ2-7,ASSLAGGSNIREQY
TRBV5-1,TRBD2,TRBJ2-3,ASSLPSGGADTQY
TRBV7-9,NA,TRBJ2-7,ASSKEGYYEQY
TRBV5-6,TRBD1,TRBJ2-1,ASSVPTGDNEQF
TRBV5-4,TRBD1,TRBJ1-1,ASSLADRMNTEAF
TRBV11-2,NA,TRBJ2-5,ASSQNTDSGQY
TRBV19,NA,TRBJ1-5,ASSIGDSYSNQPQH
TRBV7-9,NA,TRBJ1-6,ASSFQGSSYNSPLH
TRBV30,TRBD1,TRBJ2-5,AWSETGETQY
TRBV27,NA,TRBJ1-5,ASSLSQGGQPQH
TRBV7-9,NA,TRBJ1-1,ASSLVPGTEAF
TRBV14,TRBD1,TRBJ2-5,ASSKEGAVGHQETQY
TRBV7-6,TRBD2,TRBJ2-2,ASSLPSSGGNTGELF
TRBV19,TRBD2,TRBJ2-7,ASSIRLAGGEQY
TRBV5-1,NA,TRBJ1-1,ASSQERGVNTEAF
TRBV5-1,NA,TRBJ1-1,ASSLERTVNTEAF
TRBV28,NA,TRBJ1-1,ASSPVGRGNTEAF
TRBV7-6,TRBD2,TRBJ2-1,ASSLWTSGEYNEQF
TRBV25-1,NA,TRBJ2-3,ASSEWGGTDTQY
TRBV6-6,TRBD1,TRBJ1-2,ASRKRGRAYGYT
TRBV9,TRBD2,TRBJ2-2,ASSARLAGGSGELF
TRBV30,TRBD2,TRBJ2-3,AWSPPLPSSGRIADTQY
TRBV25-1,NA,TRBJ1-6,ASSWQGNSPLH
TRBV12-2,NA,TRBJ2-7,ASRLTYRGQGQYEQY
TRBV7-2,TRBD2,TRBJ2-7,ASSAGRGSSYEQY
TRBV4-2,NA,TRBJ2-7,ASSQEDAKTEAYEQY
TRBV4-3,NA,TRBJ2-1,ASSQGSVEQF
TRBV7-6,NA,TRBJ1-4,ASSPDGSYEKLF
TRBV4-2,NA,TRBJ1-2,ASSQDKGPYGYT
TRBV2,NA,TRBJ1-5,ASSWDTDQPQH
TRBV28,TRBD1,TRBJ2-1,ASSLDGTGVLDEQF
TRBV15,NA,TRBJ2-5,ATSPQGQETQY
TRBV27,NA,TRBJ2-1,ASSFTTHYNEQF
TRBV27,TRBD1,TRBJ2-5,ASSLGGGTGVKETQY
TRBV15,NA,TRBJ1-2,ATSRDFTEGYT
TRBV28,NA,TRBJ1-5,ASSWPRRSNQPQH
TRBV10-3,TRBD2,TRBJ2-1,AIARGLAGGPGLHNEQF
TRBV7-9,TRBD1,TRBJ1-1,ASRLTGGNTEAF
TRBV6-6,NA,TRBJ2-5,ASSYESEETQY
TRBV2,TRBD2,TRBJ2-2,ASSEFASGSAGELF
TRBV4-1,NA,TRBJ2-7,ASSQEEGLTYEQY
TRBV18,TRBD1,TRBJ2-1,ASSVRDRVNEQF
TRBV5-1,NA,TRBJ1-5,ASGPGSGGSWNQPQH
TRBV6-6,NA,TRBJ2-2,ASSYRGNTGELF
TRBV5-5,NA,TRBJ2-7,ASSTQGGWYEQY
TRBV6-1,NA,TRBJ1-5,ASSVGGGPYSNQPQH
TRBV5-1,NA,TRBJ2-2,ASLQDTGELF
TRBV27,NA,TRBJ2-5,ASSSGLRETQY
TRBV7-9,NA,TRBJ2-4,ASSLADTPEAQY
TRBV4-2,NA,TRBJ2-1,ASSRIPWAYNEQF
TRBV28,TRBD1,TRBJ2-5,ASSIGTGEEETQY
TRBV21-1,NA,TRBJ2-7,ASSKLPGGSSSYEQY
TRBV11-2,NA,TRBJ1-4,ASRGRGYEKLF